This is a list of T cell receptor beta chains from one sample in a study of blood T cell repertoires in COVID-19. Assay: immunoSEQ multiplex PCR; the TCRdb copy retains only in-frame clones and omits some. The sample has some 40,000 clones; more than 75% are singletons. The sample taken for sequencing was peripheral blood. These receptors were collected from a human donor in a cohort sampled during active COVID-19. Both conserved end residues are part of each CDR3. The order of the fields is CDR3 protein, clone size, V gene, D gene. The D gene is left open where the match is weak. Expanded clones are given a class, and other clones once, few, many or no size at all.

CDR3aa: CASSPSGELTEKLFF; abundance: -; v_gene: TRBV5-6; d_gene: -
CDR3aa: CASSVSGQGVQETQYF; abundance: -; v_gene: TRBV9; d_gene: TRBD1
CDR3aa: CAISESRETQYF; abundance: once; v_gene: TRBV10-3; d_gene: -
CDR3aa: CASSLSGRPANEQFF; abundance: -; v_gene: TRBV7-3; d_gene: TRBD2
CDR3aa: CASSQDGTGKIDTQYF; abundance: -; v_gene: TRBV3-1/TRBV3-2; d_gene: TRBD1
CDR3aa: CASSMIGGVTAEAFF; abundance: once; v_gene: TRBV5-6; d_gene: TRBD1
CDR3aa: CASSLAWSGSRNEQFF; abundance: -; v_gene: TRBV5-4; d_gene: TRBD2
CDR3aa: CASSGRGEARNQPQHF; abundance: few; v_gene: TRBV7-9; d_gene: -
CDR3aa: CSVGGAGGQPQHF; abundance: -; v_gene: TRBV29-1; d_gene: -
CDR3aa: CASSGGLAGTASTDTQYF; abundance: once; v_gene: TRBV5-1; d_gene: TRBD2
CDR3aa: CASSLVTGGTDTQYF; abundance: -; v_gene: TRBV7-9; d_gene: TRBD1
CDR3aa: CASSFTGDGYTF; abundance: -; v_gene: TRBV7-9; d_gene: TRBD1
CDR3aa: CASSHPIAGGPPEQYF; abundance: once; v_gene: TRBV3-1/TRBV3-2; d_gene: TRBD2
CDR3aa: CASSQELQGSSGNTIYF; abundance: once; v_gene: TRBV4-2; d_gene: TRBD1
CDR3aa: CASSPSGTAGETQYF; abundance: -; v_gene: TRBV7-9; d_gene: TRBD1
CDR3aa: CASSPQSSGNTIYF; abundance: -; v_gene: TRBV7-2; d_gene: -
CDR3aa: CASRFQTGAYNEQFF; abundance: few; v_gene: TRBV2; d_gene: -
CDR3aa: CASSSTYEQYF; abundance: -; v_gene: TRBV5-1; d_gene: -
CDR3aa: CASSLPKQGNTGELFF; abundance: -; v_gene: TRBV5-4; d_gene: -
CDR3aa: CASSPPGGYTF; abundance: -; v_gene: TRBV3-1/TRBV3-2; d_gene: -
CDR3aa: CASSPGTVSPLHF; abundance: -; v_gene: TRBV12-3/TRBV12-4; d_gene: TRBD1
CDR3aa: CASSRNSGRARRLYNEQFF; abundance: -; v_gene: TRBV28; d_gene: TRBD2
CDR3aa: CASSLSAHRGDRETQYF; abundance: -; v_gene: TRBV7-7; d_gene: TRBD1
CDR3aa: CAISESAGDNSPLHF; abundance: -; v_gene: TRBV10-3; d_gene: -
CDR3aa: CASSLRQDILSSYNSPLHF; abundance: -; v_gene: TRBV27; d_gene: -
CDR3aa: CASSHGSGGWKNYNEQFF; abundance: -; v_gene: TRBV7-9; d_gene: -
CDR3aa: CASSLEQSRGTEAFF; abundance: -; v_gene: TRBV5-1; d_gene: -
CDR3aa: CASSLDMGANGNTIYF; abundance: -; v_gene: TRBV5-4; d_gene: -
CDR3aa: CASSQGSGRALDTQYF; abundance: -; v_gene: TRBV9; d_gene: TRBD2
CDR3aa: CASSTGLAGDEQYF; abundance: few; v_gene: TRBV6-2/TRBV6-3; d_gene: TRBD2
CDR3aa: CATSMHNYEQYF; abundance: -; v_gene: TRBV15; d_gene: -
CDR3aa: CASRLNGLSGNQPQHF; abundance: -; v_gene: TRBV27; d_gene: -
CDR3aa: CASSPQGVGAFF; abundance: -; v_gene: TRBV18; d_gene: -
CDR3aa: CASSPTSTYEQYF; abundance: -; v_gene: TRBV6-6; d_gene: -
CDR3aa: CASSLSGLEGYQQYF; abundance: -; v_gene: TRBV7-3; d_gene: TRBD2
CDR3aa: CASRAGTGPYNEQFF; abundance: -; v_gene: TRBV11-1; d_gene: TRBD1